This passage covers 16 T cell receptor beta chains from one sample sequenced in a study of T cell repertoires in cytomegalovirus infection. In TCRdb, the reads were re-called with MiXCR into one record per CDR3 protein. The sample holds around 500,000 distinct CDR3 sequences; about 42% are singletons and the top ten take about 39%. Their antigens are not known. The sample here was cultured PBMCs, taken from culture after CMV antigen stimulation. The receptor source for this set is a human donor in good health (CMV status not recorded). Some clones in this sample may be carry-over from other donors' samples.

This clonotype was recorded once. The chain joins TRBV18 to TRBJ1-2, with D unresolved. The CDR3 runs 13 residues. V lost 3 bases and J lost 7, with 12 bases in between. The V gene's germline CDR1 is KGHSH and CDR2 LQKENI. This CDR3 is CASSPREGGGYTF. Here the CDR3 DNA reads TGTGCCAGCTCACCGCGGGAGGGCGGTGGCTACACCTTC. Supplemented by reference TRBV18 and TRBJ1-2, the full variable domain reads NAGVMQNPRHLVRRRGQEARLRCSPMKGHSHVYWYRQLPEEGLKFMVYLQKENIIDESGMPKERFSAEFPKEGPSILRIQQVVRGDSAAYFCASSPREGGGYTFGSGTRLTVV.

The rearrangement links TRBV19 to TRBJ2-3; possibly TRBD1 for D (6 bases). The CDR3 has 14 amino acids. Trimming removed 4 bases at V and 4 bases at J, with 12 bases between. CDR1 is LNHDA, CDR2 SQIVND, per germline (reference sequence). The CDR3 nucleotides read TGTGCCAGTAGTACCACAGGGACCGCAGATACGCAGTATTTT. This translates into CASSTTGTADTQYF.

This clonotype was detected only once. The rearrangement links TRBV6-8 to TRBJ2-7; 12 bases agree with TRBD1. Unmatched junction bases numbered 13, after V lost 2 bases and J lost 5 bases. Germline V lookup: CDR1 MNHGY, CDR2 SAAAGT. CDR3 size: 18 residues. The CDR3 loop is CASSYVYLGQGARDEQYF. CDR3 coding DNA: TGTGCCAGCAGTTACGTATACCTGGGACAGGGGGCAAGGGACGAGCAGTACTTC.

This clonotype came up a few times. The chain combines TRBV10-3 with TRBJ2-7; D not certain. V was clipped by 1 base and J by 2 bases, with 9 bases between them. The CDR3 has 14 residues. Per the germline V gene, CDR1 is ENHRY and CDR2 is SYGVKD. DNA of the CDR3: TGTGCCATCAGTGAGTTCCAGGCACCCTACGAGCAGTACTTC. Translation: CAISEFQAPYEQYF.

The J gene is TRBJ1-5, the V gene TRBV6-5, with D unclear. CDR1 MNHEY and CDR2 SVGAGI come from the germline V gene. CDR3 length: 15 residues. Trimming took 4 bases from V and 5 from J, leaving 15 bases between them. CDR3 DNA sequence: TGTGCCAGCAGTTTGGGCGGCGGACGGTATCAGCCCCAGCATTTT. Translated: CASSLGGGRYQPQHF.

The chain is built from TRBV7-9 and TRBJ1-2, with TRBD1 matching 7 bases. The CDR3 covers 16 residues. V shed 5 bases and J 1 base; nucleotides not matched to a gene: 10. The germline CDR1 and CDR2 sequences are SEHNR and FQNEAQ (reference sequence). The CDR3 spells CASSPPGQIINYGYTF. DNA for the CDR3: TGTGCCAGCAGCCCCCCGGGACAGATAATTAACTATGGCTACACCTTC.

The chain has TRBV5-1 and TRBJ2-7; possible D gene TRBD1, 6 bases. Germline CDR1 and CDR2: SGHRS and YFSETQ. The CDR3 has 14 amino acids. Trimming cost V 0 bases and J 4 bases, with 11 bases left between them. The CDR3 protein is CASSLGWTAYEQYF. The CDR3 region has the DNA TGCGCCAGCAGCTTGGGGTGGACAGCATACGAGCAGTACTTC.

This clonotype was observed a handful of times. CDR3 protein: CASSLAGAPDTQYF. The CDR3 nucleotides read TGTGCCAGCAGCTTGGCCGGGGCCCCCGATACGCAGTATTTT. V is TRBV7-8 and J is TRBJ2-3; tentatively, D is TRBD1 or TRBD2 (5 bases each). The CDR3 sequence is 14 residues long. Germline CDR1 reads SGHVS; CDR2 reads FQNEAQ. With 3 bases removed from V and 6 bases from J, the gap between germline ends came to 13 bases.

This clonotype showed up just a few times. The chain combines TRBV12-3 or TRBV12-4 with TRBJ2-5; D is ambiguous. Between the trimmed V and J ends, which lost 7 bases and 2 bases, there was a span of 11 bases. The CDR3 is 13 residues long. The CDR3: CASIFLPQETQYF. CDR3 sequence (DNA): TGTGCCAGCATCTTTCTGCCGCAAGAGACCCAGTACTTC.

This clonotype is a singleton in its sample. The V call is TRBV12-5, the J call TRBJ2-7, with D possibly matching TRBD2 (5 bases). CDR3 size: 16 residues. Trimming took 3 bases from V and 5 from J, leaving 20 bases between them. The germline V gene encodes CDR1 LGHNT and CDR2 FRNRAP. CDR3: CASGFLVSGVGHEQYF. CDR3 DNA: TGTGCTAGTGGTTTTCTTGTATCCGGGGTAGGGCACGAGCAGTACTTC.

The chain recombines TRBV19 with TRBJ1-4; D call uncertain. Germline lookup yields CDR1 LNHDA and CDR2 SQIVND (reference sequence). V shed 11 bases and J shed 6 bases, with 7 bases lying between them. This CDR3 contains 10 residues. The CDR3 here is CAVTHEKLFF. The CDR3 region has the DNA TGTGCCGTAACCCATGAAAAACTGTTTTTT.

The chain uses TRBV29-1 and TRBJ2-7; 10 positions agree with TRBD2. J gave up 5 bases and V 5 bases, and 6 bases lay outside the gene matches. Germline CDR1 and CDR2: SQVTM and ANQGSEA. The CDR3 has 13 amino acids. The CDR3 protein is CSVRASGSDEQYF. The CDR3 DNA reads TGCAGCGTTCGTGCTAGCGGGAGTGACGAGCAGTACTTC.

V and J are TRBV7-4 and TRBJ1-5; D is uncertain. Trimming took 3 bases from V and 7 from J, leaving 16 bases between them. CDR3 size: 15 residues. Per the germline V gene, CDR1 is SGHVT and CDR2 is SQSDAQ. The CDR3 loop reads CASSLGGPPVQPQHF. For the CDR3, the DNA is TGTGCCAGCAGCTTGGGTGGGCCCCCAGTCCAGCCCCAGCATTTT.

The chain has TRBV18 and TRBJ2-1; TRBD1 might be the D (6 bases). Per the germline V gene, CDR1 is KGHSH and CDR2 is LQKENI. This CDR3 is built from 15 residues. V lost 6 bases and J 7 bases, leaving 19 bases between the germline ends. This chain's CDR3 is CASSPRGHLENEQFF. The CDR3 bases are TGTGCCAGCTCTCCAAGGGGACACCTTGAGAATGAGCAGTTCTTC.

The J gene is TRBJ1-3, the V gene TRBV5-1, with no clear D. CDR3 length equals 14 residues. Germline V gives CDR1 SGHRS, CDR2 YFSETQ. The V end was cut by 0 bases, the J end by 3 bases, with 7 bases between. In DNA, the CDR3 is TGCGCCAGCAGCTTGGGAGATTATGGAAACACCATATATTTT. Its protein product is CASSLGDYGNTIYF.

This chain connects TRBV6-1 to TRBJ1-5; unclear D gene. CDR3 length: 17 residues. Trimming left V 5 bases short and J 6 bases short, with 23 bases between. CDR1 MNHNS and CDR2 SASEGT come from the germline V gene. CDR3: CASSYSWYRGDSQPQHF. The CDR3 nucleotides read TGTGCCAGCAGTTACTCCTGGTACCGGGGAGATAGTCAGCCCCAGCATTTT.